The source of this TCR beta chain is a study of blood T cell repertoires in COVID-19 (dated by TCRdb to about 2020). General notes on the study: The collaborator samples originated in the United States, Italy and Spain and spanned the acute and convalescent phases of COVID-19. Where HLA class I and class II types were available, the types were taken from metadata supplied by the sample provider, not from assay-based typing. The repertoires were made available in a free public database intended to serve as a resource for research on the immune response to SARS-CoV-2. A de-identified subject ID, COVID-19 status, age in years and sex were almost always included in the sample metadata. Subjects who had been exposed to COVID-19, were actively infected with it, or had recovered from it provided the deeply sampled blood TCRbeta repertoires that made up the dataset. Samples came from the ongoing ImmuneRACE study (first 160 participants) plus 1,254 subjects from 6 global collaborators. The material from the prospective study consisted of cDNA or gDNA derived from T cells, B-cell-depleted T cells, or PBMCs.

The paper's findings and limits, for the study overall: The quantity of clinical and demographic metadata differed by source and by participant and was supplied without curation.

Whole blood was collected in K2EDTA tubes by collaborating institutions according to the institutions' own protocols. For TCRbeta analysis, collaborator samples were shipped as frozen whole blood, as isolated PBMCs, or as DNA extracted from either sample type. Inclusive of the bounding cysteine and phenylalanine, the CDR3 is 14 residues long. The retained sequence is limited to the CDR3, 42 bases, with the frame set at the first base. Compared with germline, V lacks 4 bases and J lacks 6 bases; bases without a gene match: 10. As encoded in the germline V gene, CDR1 is SQVTM while CDR2 is ANQGSEA. TCRbeta CDR3 regions were amplified from genomic DNA by means of the immunoSEQ Assay, a bias-controlled multiplex PCR. The published analysis was carried out like this. Nucleated cell counts per sample were estimated from amplification of reference gene primers within the assay. Sequence reads were collapsed and filtered to measure the absolute abundance of every unique TCRbeta CDR3 rearrangement. For each sample, productive Simpson clonality was calculated as the square root of Simpson's diversity index over productive rearrangements. In TCRdb, the immuneACCESS table is reduced to in-frame sequences with V and J assigned. These tables do not hold every clone; where another copy was compared, an unresolved V gene accounts for under half, and the others remain unexplained. V, J and clone size derive from that table, while D and trimming were established from the DNA sequence. This sample holds around 300,000 clones; around 86% were observed only once. The ten largest clones capture 13% of the sample.

On this clone: No antigen is known for it. No much larger clone exists at a distance of one base, and base qualities are not known.

The clonotype comes from a human donor in a cohort sampled during active COVID-19. Material for sequencing was peripheral blood. This receptor chain uses TRBV29-1 and TRBJ1-2, with 8 bases aligning to TRBD1. Read as DNA, the sequence is TGCAGCGTTGCCAGGGGGCACCAAGGGCATGGCTACACCTTC. It translates to CSVARGHQGHGYTF.